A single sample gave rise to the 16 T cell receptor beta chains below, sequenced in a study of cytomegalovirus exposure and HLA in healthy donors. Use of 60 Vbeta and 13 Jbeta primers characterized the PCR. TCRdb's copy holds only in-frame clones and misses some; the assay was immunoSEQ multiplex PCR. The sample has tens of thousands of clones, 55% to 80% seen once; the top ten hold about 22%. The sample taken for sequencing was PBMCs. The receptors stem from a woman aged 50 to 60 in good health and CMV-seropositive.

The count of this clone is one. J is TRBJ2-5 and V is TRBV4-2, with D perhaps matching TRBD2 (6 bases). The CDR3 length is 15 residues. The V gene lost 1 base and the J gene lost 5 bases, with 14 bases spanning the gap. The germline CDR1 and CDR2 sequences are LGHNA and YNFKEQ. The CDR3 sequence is CASSQGAREIETQYF. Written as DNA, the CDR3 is TGTGCCAGCAGCCAAGGAGCCCGGGAGATTGAGACCCAGTACTTC.

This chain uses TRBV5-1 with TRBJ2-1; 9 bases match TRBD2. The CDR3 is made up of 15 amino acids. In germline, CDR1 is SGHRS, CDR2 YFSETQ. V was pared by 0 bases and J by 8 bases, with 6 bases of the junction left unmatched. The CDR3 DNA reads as TGCGCCAGCAGCTTGGAGGTTAGCGGGAGAGATGAGCAGTTCTTC. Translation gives CASSLEVSGRDEQFF.

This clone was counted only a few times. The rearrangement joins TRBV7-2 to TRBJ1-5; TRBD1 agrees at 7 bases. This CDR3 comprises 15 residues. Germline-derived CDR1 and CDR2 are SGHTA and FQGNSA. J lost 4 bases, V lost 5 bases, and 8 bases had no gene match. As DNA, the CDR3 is TGTGCCAGCAGCCACGCCGGGACAGAAAATCAGCCCCAGCATTTT. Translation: CASSHAGTENQPQHF.

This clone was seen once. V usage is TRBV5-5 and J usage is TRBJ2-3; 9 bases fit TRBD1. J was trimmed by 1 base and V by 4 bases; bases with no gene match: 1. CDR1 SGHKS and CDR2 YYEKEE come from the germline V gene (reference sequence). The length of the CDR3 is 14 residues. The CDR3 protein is CASSRDRGTDTQYF. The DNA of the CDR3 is TGTGCCAGCAGCCGGGACAGGGGCACAGATACGCAGTATTTT.

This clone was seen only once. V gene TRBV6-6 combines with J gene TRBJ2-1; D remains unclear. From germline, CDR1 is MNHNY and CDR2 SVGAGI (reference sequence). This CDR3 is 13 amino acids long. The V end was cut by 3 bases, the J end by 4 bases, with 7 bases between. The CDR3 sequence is CASSYGGYNEQFF. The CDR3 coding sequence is TGTGCCAGCAGTTATGGCGGATACAATGAGCAGTTCTTC.

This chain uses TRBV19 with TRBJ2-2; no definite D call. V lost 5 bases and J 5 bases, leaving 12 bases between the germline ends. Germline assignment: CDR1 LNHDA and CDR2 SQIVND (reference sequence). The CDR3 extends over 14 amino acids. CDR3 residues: CASSPFRSTGELFF. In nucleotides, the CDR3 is TGTGCCAGTAGTCCGTTCAGATCAACCGGGGAGCTGTTTTTT.

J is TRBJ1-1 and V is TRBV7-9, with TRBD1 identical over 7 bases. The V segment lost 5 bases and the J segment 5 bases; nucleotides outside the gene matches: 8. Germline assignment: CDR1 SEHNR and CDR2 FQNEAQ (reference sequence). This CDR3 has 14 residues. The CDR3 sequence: CASSPRDSFTEAFF. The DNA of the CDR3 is TGTGCCAGCAGCCCACGGGACAGTTTTACTGAAGCTTTCTTT.

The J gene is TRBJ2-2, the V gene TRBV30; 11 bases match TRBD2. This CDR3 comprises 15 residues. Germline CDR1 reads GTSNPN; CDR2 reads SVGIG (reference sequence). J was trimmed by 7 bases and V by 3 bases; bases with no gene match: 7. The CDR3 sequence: CAWSELAGDVGELFF. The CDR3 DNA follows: TGTGCCTGGAGCGAACTAGCGGGAGATGTCGGGGAGCTGTTTTTT.

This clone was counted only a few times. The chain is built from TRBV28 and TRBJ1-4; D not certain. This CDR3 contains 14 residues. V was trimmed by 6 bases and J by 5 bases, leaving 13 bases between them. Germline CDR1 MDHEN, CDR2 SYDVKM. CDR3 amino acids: CASRQGGGNEKLFF. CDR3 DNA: TGTGCCAGCAGACAAGGAGGAGGGAATGAAAAACTGTTTTTT.

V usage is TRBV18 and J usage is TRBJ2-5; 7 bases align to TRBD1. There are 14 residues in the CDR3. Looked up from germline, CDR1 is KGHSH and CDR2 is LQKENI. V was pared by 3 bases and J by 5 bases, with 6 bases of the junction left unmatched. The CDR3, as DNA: TGTGCCAGCTCACCGACAGGGCCCGGGGAGACCCAGTACTTC. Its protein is CASSPTGPGETQYF.

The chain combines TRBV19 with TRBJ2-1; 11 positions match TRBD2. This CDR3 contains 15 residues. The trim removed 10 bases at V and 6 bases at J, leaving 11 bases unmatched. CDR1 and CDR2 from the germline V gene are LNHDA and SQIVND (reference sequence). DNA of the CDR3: TGTGCCACCCAGACTAGCGGGAATGTTCGCAATGAGCAGTTCTTC. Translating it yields CATQTSGNVRNEQFF. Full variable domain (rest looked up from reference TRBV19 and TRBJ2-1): DGGITQSPKYLFRKEGQNVTLSCEQNLNHDAMYWYRQDPGQGLRLIYYSQIVNDFQKGDIAEGYSVSREKKESFPLTVTSAQKNPTAFYLCATQTSGNVRNEQFFGPGTRLTVL.

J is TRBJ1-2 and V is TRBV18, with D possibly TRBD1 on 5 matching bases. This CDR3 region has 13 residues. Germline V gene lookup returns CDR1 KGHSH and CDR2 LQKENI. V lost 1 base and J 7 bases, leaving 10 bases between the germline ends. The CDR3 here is CASSPQGYSGYTF. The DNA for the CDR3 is TGTGCCAGCTCACCACAGGGGTACTCTGGCTACACCTTC.

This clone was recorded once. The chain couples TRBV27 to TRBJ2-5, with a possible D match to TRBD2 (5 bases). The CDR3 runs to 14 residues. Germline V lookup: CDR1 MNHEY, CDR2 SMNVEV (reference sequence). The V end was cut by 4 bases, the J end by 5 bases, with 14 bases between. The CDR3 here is CASSSLLRAETQYF. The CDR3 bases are TGTGCCAGCAGTTCCCTCTTGAGGGCGGAGACCCAGTACTTC.

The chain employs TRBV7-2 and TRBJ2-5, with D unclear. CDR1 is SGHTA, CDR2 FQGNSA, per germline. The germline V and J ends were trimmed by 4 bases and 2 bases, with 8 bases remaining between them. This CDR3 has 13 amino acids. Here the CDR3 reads CASSSFTQETQYF. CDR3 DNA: TGTGCCAGCAGCTCCTTCACACAAGAGACCCAGTACTTC.

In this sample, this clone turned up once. The CDR3 here is CASSLVTGYEQYF. The CDR3 DNA follows: TGCGCCAGCAGCTTGGTGACAGGTTACGAGCAGTACTTC. The chain is built from TRBV5-1 and TRBJ2-5, with D possibly matching TRBD1 (6 bases). The better agreement between TRBJ2-7 and the DNA end casts doubt on the J call. Germline V lookup: CDR1 SGHRS, CDR2 YFSETQ. This CDR3 has 13 residues.

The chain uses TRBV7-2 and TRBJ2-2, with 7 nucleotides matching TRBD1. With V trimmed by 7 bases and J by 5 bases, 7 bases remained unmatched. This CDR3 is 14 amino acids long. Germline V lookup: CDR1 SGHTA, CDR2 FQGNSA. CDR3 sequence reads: CASILTGRTGELFF. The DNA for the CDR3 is TGTGCCAGCATCCTGACAGGGAGAACCGGGGAGCTGTTTTTT.